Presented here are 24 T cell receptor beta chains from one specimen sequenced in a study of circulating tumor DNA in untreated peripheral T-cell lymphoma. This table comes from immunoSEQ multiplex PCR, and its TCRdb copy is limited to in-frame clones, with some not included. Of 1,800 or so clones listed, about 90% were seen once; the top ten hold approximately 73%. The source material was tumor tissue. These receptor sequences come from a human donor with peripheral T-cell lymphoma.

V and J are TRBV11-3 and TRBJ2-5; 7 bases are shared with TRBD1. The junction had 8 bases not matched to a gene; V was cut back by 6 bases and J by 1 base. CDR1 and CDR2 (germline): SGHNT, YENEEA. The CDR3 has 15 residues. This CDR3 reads CASSKGQSIQETQYF. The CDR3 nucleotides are TGTGCCAGCAGTAAGGGACAGTCCATCCAAGAGACCCAGTACTTC.

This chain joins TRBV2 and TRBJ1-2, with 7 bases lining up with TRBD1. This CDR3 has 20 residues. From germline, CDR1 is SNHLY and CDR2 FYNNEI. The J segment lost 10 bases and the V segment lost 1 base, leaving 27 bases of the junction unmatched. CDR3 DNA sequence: TGTGCCAGCAGTGAAGGGGTCTGGCGGACAGGCGGCGGGGGCCTAGGGTCCTACACCTTC. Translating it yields CASSEGVWRTGGGGLGSYTF.

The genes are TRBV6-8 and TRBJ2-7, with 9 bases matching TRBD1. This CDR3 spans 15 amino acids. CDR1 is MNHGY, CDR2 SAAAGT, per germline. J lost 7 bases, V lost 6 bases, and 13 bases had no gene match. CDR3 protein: CASSSTGGIGGEQYF. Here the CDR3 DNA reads TGTGCCAGCAGCTCGACAGGGGGGATCGGGGGTGAGCAGTACTTC.

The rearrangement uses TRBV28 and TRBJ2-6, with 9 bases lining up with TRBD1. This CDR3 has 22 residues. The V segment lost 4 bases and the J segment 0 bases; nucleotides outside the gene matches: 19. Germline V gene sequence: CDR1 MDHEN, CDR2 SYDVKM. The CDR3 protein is CASSSRRPPDRGSNSGANVLTF. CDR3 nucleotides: TGTGCCAGCAGTTCTCGCCGACCCCCGGACAGGGGCTCTAACTCTGGGGCCAACGTCCTGACTTTC. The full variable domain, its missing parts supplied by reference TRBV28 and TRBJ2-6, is DVKVTQSSRYLVKRTGEKVFLECVQDMDHENMFWYRQDPGLGLRLIYFSYDVKMKEKGDIPEGYSVSREKKERFSLILESASTNQTSMYLCASSSRRPPDRGSNSGANVLTFGAGSRLTVL.

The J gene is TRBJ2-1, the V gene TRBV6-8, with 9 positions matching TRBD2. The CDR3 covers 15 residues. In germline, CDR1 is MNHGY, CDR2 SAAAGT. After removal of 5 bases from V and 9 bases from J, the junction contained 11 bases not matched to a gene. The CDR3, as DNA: TGTGCCAGCAGTGGGTATGGCGGGGGGGCCTTTGAGCAGTTCTTC. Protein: CASSGYGGGAFEQFF.

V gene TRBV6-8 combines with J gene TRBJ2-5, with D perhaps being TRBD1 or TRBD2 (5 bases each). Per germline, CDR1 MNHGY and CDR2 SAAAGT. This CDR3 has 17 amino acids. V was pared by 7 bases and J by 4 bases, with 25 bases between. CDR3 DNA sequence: TGTGCCAGCACCTACAGCCTCAGGGATGCGGGCGCAGAGACCCAGTACTTC. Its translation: CASTYSLRDAGAETQYF.

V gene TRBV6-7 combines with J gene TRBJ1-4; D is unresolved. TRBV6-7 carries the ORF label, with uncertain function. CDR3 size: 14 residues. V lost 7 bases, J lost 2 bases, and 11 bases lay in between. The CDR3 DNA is TGTGCCAGCATTGCGGGGTTTACTAATGAAAAACTGTTTTTT. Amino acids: CASIAGFTNEKLFF.

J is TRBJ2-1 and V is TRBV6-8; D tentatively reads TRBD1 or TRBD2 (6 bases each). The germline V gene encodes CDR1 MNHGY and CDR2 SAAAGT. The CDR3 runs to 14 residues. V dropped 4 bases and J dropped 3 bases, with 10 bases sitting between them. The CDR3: CASSWGAGYNEQFF. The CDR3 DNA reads TGTGCCAGCAGTTGGGGGGCCGGCTACAATGAGCAGTTCTTC.

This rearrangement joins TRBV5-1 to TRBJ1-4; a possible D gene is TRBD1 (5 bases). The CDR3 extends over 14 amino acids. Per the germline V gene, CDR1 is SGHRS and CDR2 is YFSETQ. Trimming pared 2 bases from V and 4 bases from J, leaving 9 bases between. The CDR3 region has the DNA TGCGCCAGCAGCTTATCAGGGAATAATGAAAAACTGTTTTTT. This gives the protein CASSLSGNNEKLFF.

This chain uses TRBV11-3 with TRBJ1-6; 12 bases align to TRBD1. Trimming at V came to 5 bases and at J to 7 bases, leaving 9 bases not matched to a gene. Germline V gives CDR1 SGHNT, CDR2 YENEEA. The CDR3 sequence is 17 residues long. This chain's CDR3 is CASSPGTGGANNSPLHF. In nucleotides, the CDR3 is TGTGCCAGCAGCCCAGGGACAGGGGGCGCAAACAATTCACCCCTCCACTTT.

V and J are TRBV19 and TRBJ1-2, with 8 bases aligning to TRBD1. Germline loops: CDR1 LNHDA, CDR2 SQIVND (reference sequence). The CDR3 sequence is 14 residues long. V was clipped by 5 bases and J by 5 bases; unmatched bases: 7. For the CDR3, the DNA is TGTGCCAGTAGTGACCAGGGGGCACTATATGGCTACACCTTC. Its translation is CASSDQGALYGYTF.

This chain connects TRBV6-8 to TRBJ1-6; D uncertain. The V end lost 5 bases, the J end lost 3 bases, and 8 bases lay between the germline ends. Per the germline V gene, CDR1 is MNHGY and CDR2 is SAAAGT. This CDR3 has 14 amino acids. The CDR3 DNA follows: TGTGCCAGCAGTACCGATAACTATAATTCACCCCTCCACTTT. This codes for CASSTDNYNSPLHF.

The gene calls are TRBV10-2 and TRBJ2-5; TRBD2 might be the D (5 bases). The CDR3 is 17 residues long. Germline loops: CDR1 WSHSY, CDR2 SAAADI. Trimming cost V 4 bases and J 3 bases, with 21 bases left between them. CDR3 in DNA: TGCGCCAGCAGTGCTTGGAGGCTACCGGGGAAAAAAGAGACCCAGTACTTC. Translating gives CASSAWRLPGKKETQYF.

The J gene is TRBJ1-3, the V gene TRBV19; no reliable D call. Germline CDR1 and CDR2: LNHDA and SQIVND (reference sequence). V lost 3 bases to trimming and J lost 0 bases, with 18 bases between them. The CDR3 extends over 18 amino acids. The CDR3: CASSMAPDRSSSGNTIYF. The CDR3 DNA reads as TGTGCCAGTAGTATGGCGCCGGACCGGAGCAGCTCTGGAAACACCATATATTTT.

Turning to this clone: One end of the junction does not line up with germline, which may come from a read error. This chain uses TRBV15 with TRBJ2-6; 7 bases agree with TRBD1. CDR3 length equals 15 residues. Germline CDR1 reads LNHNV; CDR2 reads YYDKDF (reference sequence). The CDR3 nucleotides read TGTGCCACCAGCAAGACAGGGTCTGGGGCCAACGTCCTGATTTTC. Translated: CATSKTGSGANVLIF.

The CDR3 here is CASSYTGGGEAFF. The CDR3 coding sequence is TGTGCCAGCAGTTACACAGGGGGCGGTGAAGCTTTCTTT. The chain links TRBV6-8 to TRBJ1-1; 9 nucleotides line up with TRBD1. Germline V gene lookup returns CDR1 MNHGY and CDR2 SAAAGT. The CDR3 is made up of 13 amino acids. J was trimmed by 7 bases and V by 2 bases; bases with no gene match: 2.

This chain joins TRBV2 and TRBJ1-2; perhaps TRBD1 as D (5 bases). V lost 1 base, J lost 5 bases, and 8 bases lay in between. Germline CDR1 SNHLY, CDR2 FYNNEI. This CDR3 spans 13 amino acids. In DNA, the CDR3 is TGTGCCAGCAGTGAAGAGGCAGGGTATGGCTACACCTTC. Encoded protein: CASSEEAGYGYTF.

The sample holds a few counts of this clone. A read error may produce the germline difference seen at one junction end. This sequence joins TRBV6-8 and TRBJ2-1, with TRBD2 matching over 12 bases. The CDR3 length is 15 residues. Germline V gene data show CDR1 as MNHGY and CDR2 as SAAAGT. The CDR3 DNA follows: TGTGCCAGCAGTGACTCTAGCGGGGGGGCCAATGAGCAGTTCTTC. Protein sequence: CASSDSSGGANEQFF.

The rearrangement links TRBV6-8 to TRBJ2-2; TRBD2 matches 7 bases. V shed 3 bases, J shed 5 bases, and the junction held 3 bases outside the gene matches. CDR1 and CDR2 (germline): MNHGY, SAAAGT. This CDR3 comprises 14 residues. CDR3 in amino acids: CASSYGGGTGELFF. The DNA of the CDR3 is TGTGCCAGCAGTTATGGGGGAGGGACCGGGGAGCTGTTTTTT.

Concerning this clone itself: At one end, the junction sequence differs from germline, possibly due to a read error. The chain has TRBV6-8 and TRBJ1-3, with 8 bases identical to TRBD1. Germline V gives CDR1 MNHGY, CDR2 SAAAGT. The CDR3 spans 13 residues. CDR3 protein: CAISADRVDTIYF. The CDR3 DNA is TGTGCCATCAGTGCGGACAGGGTGGACACCATATATTTT.

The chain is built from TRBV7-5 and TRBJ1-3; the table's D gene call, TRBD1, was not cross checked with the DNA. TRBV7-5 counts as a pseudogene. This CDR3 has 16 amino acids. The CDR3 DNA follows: TGTGCCAGCAGCATACAAACCGGGACAGGGGCAGACACCATATATTTT. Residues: CASSIQTGTGADTIYF.

The CDR3 spells CASSPGTGRDEQYF. Written as DNA, the CDR3 is TGCGCCAGCAGCCCCGGGACAGGGCGCGACGAGCAGTACTTC. V and J are TRBV4-1 and TRBJ2-7; TRBD1 aligns across 9 bases. The trim removed 4 bases at V and 5 bases at J, leaving 6 bases unmatched. This CDR3 is 14 amino acids long. The germline gives CDR1 MGHRA, CDR2 YSYEKL.

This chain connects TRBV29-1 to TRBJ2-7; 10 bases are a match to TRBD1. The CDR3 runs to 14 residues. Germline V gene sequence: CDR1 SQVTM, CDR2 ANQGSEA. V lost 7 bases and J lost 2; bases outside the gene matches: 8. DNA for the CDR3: TGCAGCGCGAAGGGACAGGGGTACGCCTACGAGCAGTACTTC. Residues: CSAKGQGYAYEQYF.

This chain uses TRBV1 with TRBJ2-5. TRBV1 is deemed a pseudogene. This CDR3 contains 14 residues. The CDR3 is CASSLWIEQETQYF. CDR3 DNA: TGCGCCAGCAGCCTGTGGATAGAACAAGAGACCCAGTACTTC.